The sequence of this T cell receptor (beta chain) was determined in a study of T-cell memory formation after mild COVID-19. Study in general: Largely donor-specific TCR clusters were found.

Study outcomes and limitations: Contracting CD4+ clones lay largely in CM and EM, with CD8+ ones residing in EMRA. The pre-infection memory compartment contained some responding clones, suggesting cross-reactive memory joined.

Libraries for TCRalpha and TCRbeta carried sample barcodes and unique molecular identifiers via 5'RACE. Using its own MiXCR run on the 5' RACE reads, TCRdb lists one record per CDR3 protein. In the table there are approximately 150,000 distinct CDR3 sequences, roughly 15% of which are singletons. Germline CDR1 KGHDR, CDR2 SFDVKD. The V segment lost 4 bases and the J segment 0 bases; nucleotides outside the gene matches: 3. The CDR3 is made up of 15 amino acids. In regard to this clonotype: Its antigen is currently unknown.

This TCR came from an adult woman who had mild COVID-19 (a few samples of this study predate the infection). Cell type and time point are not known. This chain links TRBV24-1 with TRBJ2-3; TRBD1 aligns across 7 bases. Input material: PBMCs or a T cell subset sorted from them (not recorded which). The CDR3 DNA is TGTGCCACCAGTGACCCGGACAGGAGCACAGATACGCAGTATTTT. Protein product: CATSDPDRSTDTQYF.